Listed below are T cell receptor beta chains from one sample, sequenced in a study of graft-versus-host responses after intestinal transplantation. TCRdb's table, derived via immunoSEQ multiplex PCR, lists solely in-frame clones and lacks some. The table shows about 6,100 clones, with 75% to 90% occurring only once. The starting material was PBMCs, obtained just under 85 days after transplant. Every receptor here comes from a human patient who received an intestinal transplant, so some T cells may come from the graft donor. CDR3s leave out the opening cysteine and the closing phenylalanine or tryptophan. The D gene is left open where the match is weak.

CDR3 length | D gene | V gene | CDR3 protein
12 | TRBD1 | TRBV28 | ASSPDRGNYGYT
11 | TRBD1 | TRBV28 | ASSNRGYNEQF
12 | TRBD2 | TRBV14 | ASSGLTSTETQY
12 | NA | TRBV11-2 | ASSLSGEYNEQF
14 | NA | TRBV4-2 | ASSQGADQYNSPLH
11 | NA | TRBV30 | AWSESVNQPQH
12 | TRBD2 | TRBV6-6 | ASSGTSGMGTQY
14 | TRBD2 | TRBV5-1 | ASSPWTSGRADTQY
13 | TRBD1 | TRBV18 | ASRGQTDYNSPLH
12 | TRBD1 | TRBV5-1 | ASSLARGLDEQF
12 | TRBD1 | TRBV6-1 | ASSGTGESQPQH
13 | NA | TRBV27 | ASSLSGLSYYEQY
11 | NA | TRBV5-1 | ASSLGRTYEQY
11 | TRBD1 | TRBV27 | ASGTGPYYEQY
15 | TRBD1 | TRBV7-3 | ASSLGSRGQFYNEQF
14 | NA | TRBV11-1 | ASSLRYGETTGELF
11 | TRBD1 | TRBV7-9 | ASGETGDPGYT
19 | TRBD2 | TRBV7-8 | ASSLALSAEEGGRAKETQY
15 | TRBD1 | TRBV4-1 | ASSQGPDRGGNTEAF
13 | NA | TRBV28 | ASSLGGPSFYGYT
12 | NA | TRBV5-1 | ASSLEVAGYGYT
14 | NA | TRBV5-6 | ASSLDGTITYNEQF
15 | TRBD1 | TRBV11-2 | ASSLAPAGTGGNTIY
10 | TRBD1 | TRBV6-6 | ASSDRGREQF
12 | TRBD2 | TRBV19 | ASSIEAGGKTQY
14 | TRBD1 | TRBV9 | ASSASTGALNYGYT
13 | NA | TRBV5-1 | ASSLALGLQETQY
13 | TRBD2 | TRBV7-9 | ASSSGGGQADTQY
14 | TRBD1 | TRBV6-1 | ASSGPGQGSGNTIY
13 | NA | TRBV2 | ASGGRRPDQETQY
13 | NA | TRBV14 | ASSQDRGLTDTQY